The TCR beta chain under discussion was sequenced for a study of blood T cell repertoires in COVID-19. Study summary: COVID-19 samples collected from the United States, Italy and Spain covered acute and convalescent phases. The cDNA or gDNA used as material had been derived from T cells, B-cell-depleted T cells, or PBMCs.

In the original processing: Amplification of reference gene primers was used by the study to estimate nucleated cell counts. The assay was immunoSEQ multiplex PCR, and TCRdb's table has in-frame clones only and misses some. V and J calls plus clone size are reproduced from that table; the DNA served to infer D and trimming. The data show approximately 150,000 clones, 85% to 90% seen once. The germline gives CDR1 LGHNA, CDR2 YSLEER. This CDR3 spans 16 amino acids. V dropped 0 bases and J dropped 8 bases, with 16 bases sitting between them. The clonotype comes from a woman aged 45-59 years with active or convalescent COVID-19. The sequencing sample was made of peripheral blood. This sequence joins TRBV4-3 and TRBJ1-4; D gene unclear. CDR3 residues: CASSQERLLRSEKLFF. The CDR3 DNA reads as TGCGCCAGCAGCCAAGAGAGACTTCTACGGTCGGAAAAACTGTTTTTT.